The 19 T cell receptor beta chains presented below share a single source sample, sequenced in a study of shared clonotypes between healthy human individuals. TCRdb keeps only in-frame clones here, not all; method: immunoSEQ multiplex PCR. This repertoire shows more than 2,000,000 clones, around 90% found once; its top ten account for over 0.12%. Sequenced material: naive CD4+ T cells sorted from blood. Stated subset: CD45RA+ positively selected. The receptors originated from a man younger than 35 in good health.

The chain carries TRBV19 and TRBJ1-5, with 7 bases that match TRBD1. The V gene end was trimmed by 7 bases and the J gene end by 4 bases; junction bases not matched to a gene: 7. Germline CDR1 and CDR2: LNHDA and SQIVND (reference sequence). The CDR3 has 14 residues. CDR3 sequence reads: CASTHQGGNQPQHF. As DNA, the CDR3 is TGTGCCAGTACGCACCAGGGGGGGAATCAGCCCCAGCATTTT. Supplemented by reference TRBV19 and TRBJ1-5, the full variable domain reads DGGITQSPKYLFRKEGQNVTLSCEQNLNHDAMYWYRQDPGQGLRLIYYSQIVNDFQKGDIAEGYSVSREKKESFPLTVTSAQKNPTAFYLCASTHQGGNQPQHFGDGTRLSIL.

The CDR3 DNA follows: TGTGCCAGCAGCTTGAATCTCGGCGGCACAGATACGCAGTATTTT. Translating it yields CASSLNLGGTDTQYF. V usage is TRBV5-4 and J usage is TRBJ2-3; D is unresolved. The CDR3 has 15 residues. The germline V gene encodes CDR1 SGHNT and CDR2 YYREEE (reference sequence). V lost 1 base, J lost 1 base, and 10 bases lay in between.

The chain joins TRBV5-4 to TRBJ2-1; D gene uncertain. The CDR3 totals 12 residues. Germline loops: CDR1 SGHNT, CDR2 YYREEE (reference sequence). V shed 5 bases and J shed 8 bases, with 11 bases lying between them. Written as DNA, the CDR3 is TGTGCCAGCAGTTCACCTGGGGATGAGCAGTTCTTC. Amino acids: CASSSPGDEQFF.

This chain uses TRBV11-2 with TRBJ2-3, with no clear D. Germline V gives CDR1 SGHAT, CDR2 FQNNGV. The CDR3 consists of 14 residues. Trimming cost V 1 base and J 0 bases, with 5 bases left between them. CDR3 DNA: TGTGCCAGCAGCTTAGGACCAAGCACAGATACGCAGTATTTT. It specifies CASSLGPSTDTQYF.

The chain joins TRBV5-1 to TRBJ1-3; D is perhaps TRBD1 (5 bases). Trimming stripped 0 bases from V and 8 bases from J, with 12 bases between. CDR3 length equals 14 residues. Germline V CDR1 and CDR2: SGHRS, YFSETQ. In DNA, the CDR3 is TGCGCCAGCAGCTTGGCCCCAGGGCAGTACACCATATATTTT. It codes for CASSLAPGQYTIYF.

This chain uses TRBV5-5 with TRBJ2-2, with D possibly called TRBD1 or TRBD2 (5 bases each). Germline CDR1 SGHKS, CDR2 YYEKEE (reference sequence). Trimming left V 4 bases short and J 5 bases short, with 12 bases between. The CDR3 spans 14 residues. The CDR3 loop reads CASSNRTYTGELFF. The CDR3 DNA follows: TGTGCCAGCAGCAACAGGACTTATACCGGGGAGCTGTTTTTT.

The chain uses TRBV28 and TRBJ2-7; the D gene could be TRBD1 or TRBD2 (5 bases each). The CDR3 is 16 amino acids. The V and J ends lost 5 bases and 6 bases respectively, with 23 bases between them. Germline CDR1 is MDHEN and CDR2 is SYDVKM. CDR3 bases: TGTGCCAGCAGTCCACCCGGAAGAGGGGAGCTGGGCGAGCAGTACTTC. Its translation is CASSPPGRGELGEQYF.

CDR3 sequence (DNA): TGTGCCAGCCTCCCGACAGAGAACACTGAAGCTTTCTTT. It translates to CASLPTENTEAFF. The rearrangement joins TRBV2 to TRBJ1-1; possible D gene TRBD1, 5 bases. This CDR3 is built from 13 residues. Trimming stripped 8 bases from V and 1 base from J, with 11 bases between. The germline gives CDR1 SNHLY, CDR2 FYNNEI.

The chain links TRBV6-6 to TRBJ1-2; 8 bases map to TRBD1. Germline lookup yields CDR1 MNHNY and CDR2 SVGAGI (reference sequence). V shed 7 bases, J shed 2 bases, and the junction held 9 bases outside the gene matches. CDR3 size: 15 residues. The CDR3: CASISPGGRNYGYTF. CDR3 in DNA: TGTGCCAGCATCTCACCAGGGGGCCGCAACTATGGCTACACCTTC.

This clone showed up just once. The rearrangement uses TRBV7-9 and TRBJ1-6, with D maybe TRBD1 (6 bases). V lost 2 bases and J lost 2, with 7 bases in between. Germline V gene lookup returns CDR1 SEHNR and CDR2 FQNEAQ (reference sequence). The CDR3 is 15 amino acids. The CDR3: CASSLSGAYNSPLHF. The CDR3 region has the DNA TGTGCCAGCAGCTTATCAGGGGCCTATAATTCACCCCTCCACTTT.

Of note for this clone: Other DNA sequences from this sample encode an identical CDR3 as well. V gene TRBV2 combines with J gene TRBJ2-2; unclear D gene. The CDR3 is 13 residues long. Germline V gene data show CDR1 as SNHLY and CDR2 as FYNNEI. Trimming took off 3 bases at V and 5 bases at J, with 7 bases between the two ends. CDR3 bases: TGTGCCAGCAGTGAGGGTTTAACCGGGGAGCTGTTTTTT. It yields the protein CASSEGLTGELFF. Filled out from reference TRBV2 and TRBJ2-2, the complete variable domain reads EPEVTQTPSHQVTQMGQEVILRCVPISNHLYFYWYRQILGQKVEFLVSFYNNEISEKSEIFDDQFSVERPDGSNFTLKIRSTKLEDSAMYFCASSEGLTGELFFGEGSRLTVL.

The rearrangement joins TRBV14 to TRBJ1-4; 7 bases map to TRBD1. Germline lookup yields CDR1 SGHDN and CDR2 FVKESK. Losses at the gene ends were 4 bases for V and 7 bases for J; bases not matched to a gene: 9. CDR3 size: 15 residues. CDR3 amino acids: CASSLRQGGVEKLFF. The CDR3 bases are TGTGCCAGCAGCCTCCGACAGGGCGGAGTTGAAAAACTGTTTTTT.

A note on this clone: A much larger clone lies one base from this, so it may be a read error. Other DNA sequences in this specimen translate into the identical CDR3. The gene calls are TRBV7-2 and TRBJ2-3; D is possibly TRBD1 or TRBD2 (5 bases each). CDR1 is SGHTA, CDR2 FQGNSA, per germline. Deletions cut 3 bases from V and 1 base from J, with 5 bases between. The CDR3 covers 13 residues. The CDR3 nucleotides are TGTGCCAGCAGCTTGGGGGGCACAGATACGCAGTATTTT. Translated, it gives CASSLGGTDTQYF.

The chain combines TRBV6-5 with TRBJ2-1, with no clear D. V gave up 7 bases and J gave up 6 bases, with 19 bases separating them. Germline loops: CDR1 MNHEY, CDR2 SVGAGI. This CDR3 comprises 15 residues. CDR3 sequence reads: CASTQRRAPVNEQFF. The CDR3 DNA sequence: TGTGCCAGCACCCAAAGAAGGGCCCCGGTCAATGAGCAGTTCTTC.

CDR3 sequence reads: CASRGGASSYNEQFF. CDR3 DNA: TGTGCCAGCAGGGGGGGGGCAAGCTCCTACAATGAGCAGTTCTTC. This chain joins TRBV5-4 and TRBJ2-1, with a tentative D call TRBD2 (7 bases). Germline V gene sequence: CDR1 SGHNT, CDR2 YYREEE (reference sequence). The CDR3 spans 15 residues. Trimming took 5 bases from V and 0 from J, leaving 12 bases between them. The variable domain in full, completed from reference TRBV5-4 and TRBJ2-1, reads ETGVTQSPTHLIKTRGQQVTLRCSSQSGHNTVSWYQQALGQGPQFIFQYYREEENGRGNFPPRFSGLQFPNYSSELNVNALELDDSALYLCASRGGASSYNEQFFGPGTRLTVL.

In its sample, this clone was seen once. The DNA of the CDR3 is TGCGCCAGCAGCTCCGGACCGCTGTCATATGGCTACACCTTC. Encoded protein: CASSSGPLSYGYTF. The chain carries TRBV5-1 and TRBJ1-2, with unresolved D. V lost 3 bases and J 5 bases, leaving 14 bases between the germline ends. Germline lookup yields CDR1 SGHRS and CDR2 YFSETQ. This CDR3 is 14 amino acids long.

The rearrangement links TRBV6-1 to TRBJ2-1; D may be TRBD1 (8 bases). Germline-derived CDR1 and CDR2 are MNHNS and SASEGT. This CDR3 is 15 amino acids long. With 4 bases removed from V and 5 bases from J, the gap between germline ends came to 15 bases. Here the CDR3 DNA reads TGTGCCAGCAGTGGAAGACAGGGGAGGGACAATGAGCAGTTCTTC. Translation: CASSGRQGRDNEQFF.

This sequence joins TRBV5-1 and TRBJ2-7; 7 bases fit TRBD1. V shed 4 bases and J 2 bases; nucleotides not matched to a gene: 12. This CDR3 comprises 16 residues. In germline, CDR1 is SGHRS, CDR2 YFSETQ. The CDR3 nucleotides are TGCGCCAGCAGCCCGGATGAACAGGGGTTTACCTACGAGCAGTACTTC. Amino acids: CASSPDEQGFTYEQYF.

CDR3 loop: CASSSGQIMNTEAFF. CDR3 nucleotide sequence: TGTGCCAGCAGCTCGGGACAGATCATGAACACTGAAGCTTTCTTT. The chain links TRBV5-4 to TRBJ1-1; 7 nucleotides align to TRBD1. Per the germline V gene, CDR1 is SGHNT and CDR2 is YYREEE (reference sequence). The V gene end was trimmed by 3 bases and the J gene end by 0 bases; junction bases not matched to a gene: 5. The CDR3 covers 15 residues.